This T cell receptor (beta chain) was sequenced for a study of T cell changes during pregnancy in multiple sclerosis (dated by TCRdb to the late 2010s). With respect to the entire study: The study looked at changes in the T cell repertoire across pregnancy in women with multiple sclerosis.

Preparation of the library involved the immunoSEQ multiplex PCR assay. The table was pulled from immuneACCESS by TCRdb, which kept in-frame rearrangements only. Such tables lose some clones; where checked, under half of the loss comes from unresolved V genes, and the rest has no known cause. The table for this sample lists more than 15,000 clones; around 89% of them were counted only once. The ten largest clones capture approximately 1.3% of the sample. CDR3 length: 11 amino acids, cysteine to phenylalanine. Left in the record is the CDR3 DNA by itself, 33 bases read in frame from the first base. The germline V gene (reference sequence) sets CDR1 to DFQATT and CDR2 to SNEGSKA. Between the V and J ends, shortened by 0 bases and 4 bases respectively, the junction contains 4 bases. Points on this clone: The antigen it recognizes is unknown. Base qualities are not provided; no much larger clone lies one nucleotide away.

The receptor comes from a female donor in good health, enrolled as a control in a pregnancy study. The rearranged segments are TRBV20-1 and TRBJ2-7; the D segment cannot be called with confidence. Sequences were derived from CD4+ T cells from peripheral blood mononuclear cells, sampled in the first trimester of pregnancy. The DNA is TGCAGTGCTAGAGACAGTTACGAGCAGTACTTC. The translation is CSARDSYEQYF.